This T cell receptor (beta chain) was obtained from a study of shared clonotypes between healthy human individuals (dated by TCRdb to 2020 to 2021). General notes on the study: A couple of women and a few men aged 18 to 49 years were included in the cohort. For each donor, three plates each were used for CD4 naive and CD4 memory, two plates were used for CD8 naive, and one plate was used for CD8 memory. To estimate repertoire size and how much clonotype sharing occurs between individuals, the study deeply sequenced the blood TCR repertoires of five healthy adults. To increase sequencing depth and limit assay-specific biases, TCR repertoire library preparation and sequencing were carried out by different laboratories using diverse techniques. Per donor, leukapheresis produced somewhere between about 0.94 and 9 billion PBMCs. Overall results and qualifications from the work: Because the study included a small number of donors, the genetic and exposure-history diversity represented was limited. Larger estimated clonotype richness was generally found for naive subsets than for memory subsets. Compared with non-shared clonotypes, clonotypes shared by all four sorted-subset donors had higher generation probabilities. Sampling was restricted to blood, and TCR repertoires in tissues likely differ from the TCR repertoires found in blood. Sharing across several donors was observed for about 5% of naive CD4, 3% to 3.5% of naive CD8, about 2.5% of memory CD4, and over 0.3% of memory CD8 clonotypes. Rarefaction of sorted-subset datasets indicated incomplete sequencing despite the large sequencing depth. Pairwise subsampling indicated that sequencing depth was expected to affect the degree of clonotype sharing among donors.

A remark on this clone: Its antigen specificity is not known. Nothing much larger sits one base from this clone, and base qualities are not available.

Via the germline V gene (reference sequence), CDR1 is MNHEY and CDR2 SMNVEV. There are 13 amino acids in the CDR3, from cysteine to phenylalanine inclusive. Kept here is only the CDR3 DNA, which spans 39 bases and is read in frame from base 1. V and J are truncated by 6 bases and 5 bases respectively, leaving an intervening sequence of 10 bases. CD8 naive samples consisted of CD45RO-negative cells that were positively selected for CCR7, yielding a CD45RA+CCR7+ population without TemRA cells. The donors were healthy, HIV-negative adults with no recently reported acute infections or vaccinations. Only Caucasian adults living in Nashville, Tennessee, USA were represented among the donors. Blood was obtained by leukapheresis, after which PBMCs were separated by Ficoll-Histopaque density gradient centrifugation and cryopreserved in liquid nitrogen vapor phase. Purity and quantity of every magnetically sorted T cell population were checked by analytical flow cytometry. Genomic DNA was isolated from every sorted fraction and measured by UV absorbance on a Nanodrop 2000c.

TCR CDR3 regions were amplified from genomic DNA by multiplex PCR using the deep immunoSEQ assay. Extracted genomic DNA from each cell subset was spread evenly across all wells of several immunoSEQ 96-well plates, with each plate serving as a replicate. Each replicate PCR for sorted subsets received about 180 ng genomic DNA, equal to roughly 29,000 T cell genomes. Purified libraries were measured with a Qubit 3.0 fluorometer, size-checked on a Bioanalyzer 2100, and measured again with the KAPA Library Quantification kit. Every immunoSEQ 96-well plate was sequenced on a dedicated single-read 150-cycle Illumina NextSeq 550 flow cell. The paper's processing steps were these. Because only junctional sequences without quality scores were contained in the immunoSEQ output, filtering matching that applied to full-length reads could not be performed. To assign V/J genes and CDR3, sequences were annotated against IMGT germline references using PyIR, a Python wrapper for IgBLAST v1.9. Reads with weak V/J assignments (E-value above 1e-6), missing CDR3, stop codons, out-of-frame junctions, or ambiguous translated residues were removed. V3J clonotypes were defined as sequences sharing the same inferred V gene, J gene, and CDR3 amino acid sequence. Percentage overlap between repertoires was computed as shared unique clonotypes divided by the size of the smaller repertoire. Repertoire richness was assessed with RTK rarefaction, the Chao1 estimator, and Recon v2.1 estimates of unobserved clonotypes. OLGA was used to compute generation probabilities for all TCRbeta clonotypes that the gDNA method yielded from a few donors. Not all clones reach the TCRdb copy of this immuneACCESS table, which keeps in-frame sequences only. Checked studies attribute under half of the gap to unresolved V genes and leave the rest unexplained. V and J calls and clone size are as listed in that table; D and trimming were resolved from the DNA. A total of under 850,000 clones appear in this sample, 80% to 95% of them only once. The ten largest clones capture approximately 25% of the sample.

Sequencing used naive CD8+ T cells sorted from blood. Per the publication, the cell subset or site label means: CD45RA+CCR7+. The rearranged chain carries TRBV27 and TRBJ2-2, with no D gene named confidently. The sequence was collected from a man under 40 in good health. The DNA sequence is as follows: TGTGCCAGCAGGGCGCTGGGGACCGGGGAGCTGTTTTTT. The encoded protein is CASRALGTGELFF.